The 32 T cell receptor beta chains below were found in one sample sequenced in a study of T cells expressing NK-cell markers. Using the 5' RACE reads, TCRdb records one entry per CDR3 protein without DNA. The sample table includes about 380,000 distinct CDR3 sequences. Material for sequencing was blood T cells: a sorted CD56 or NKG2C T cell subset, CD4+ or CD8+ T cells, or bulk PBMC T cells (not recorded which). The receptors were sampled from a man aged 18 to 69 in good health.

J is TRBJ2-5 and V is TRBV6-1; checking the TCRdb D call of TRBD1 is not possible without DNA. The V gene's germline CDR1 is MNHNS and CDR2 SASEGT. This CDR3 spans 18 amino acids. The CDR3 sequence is CASSEINSGTHNQETQYF.

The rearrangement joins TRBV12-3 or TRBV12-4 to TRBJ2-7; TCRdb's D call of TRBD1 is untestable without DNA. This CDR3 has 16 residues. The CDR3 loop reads CASSLRWQGKSYEQYF.

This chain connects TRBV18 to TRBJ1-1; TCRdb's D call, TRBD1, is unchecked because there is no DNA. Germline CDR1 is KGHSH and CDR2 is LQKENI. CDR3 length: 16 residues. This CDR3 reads CASSPASLGADTEAFF.

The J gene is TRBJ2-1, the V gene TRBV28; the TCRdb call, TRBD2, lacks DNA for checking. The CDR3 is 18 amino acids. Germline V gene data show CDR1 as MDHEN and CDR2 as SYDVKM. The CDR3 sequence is CASSIRLAGGRWKNEQFF.

CDR3 in amino acids: CASSHDVRGGQPQHF. The chain links TRBV5-5 to TRBJ1-5; TCRdb outputs TRBD1, but without DNA this stays unchecked. This CDR3 is 15 amino acids long. Germline V gene sequence: CDR1 SGHKS, CDR2 YYEKEE (reference sequence).

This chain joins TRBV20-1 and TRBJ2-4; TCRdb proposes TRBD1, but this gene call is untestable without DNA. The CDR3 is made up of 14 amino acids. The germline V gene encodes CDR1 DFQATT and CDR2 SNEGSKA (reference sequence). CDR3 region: CSVQQGARGNIQYF.

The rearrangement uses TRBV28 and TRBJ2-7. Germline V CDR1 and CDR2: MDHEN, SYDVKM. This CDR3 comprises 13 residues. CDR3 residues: CASREPGLQTQYF.

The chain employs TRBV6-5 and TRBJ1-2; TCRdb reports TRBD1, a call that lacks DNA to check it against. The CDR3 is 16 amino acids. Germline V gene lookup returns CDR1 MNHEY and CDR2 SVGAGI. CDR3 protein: CASSYRGLGGGYGYTF.

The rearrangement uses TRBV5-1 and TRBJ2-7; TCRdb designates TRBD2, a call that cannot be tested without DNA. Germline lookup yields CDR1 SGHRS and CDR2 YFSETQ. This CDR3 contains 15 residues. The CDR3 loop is CASSGGLAQVNEQYF. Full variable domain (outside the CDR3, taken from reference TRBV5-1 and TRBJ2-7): KAGVTQTPRYLIKTRGQQVTLSCSPISGHRSVSWYQQTPGQGLQFLFEYFSETQRNKGNFPGRFSGRQFSNSRSEMNVSTLELGDSALYLCASSGGLAQVNEQYFGPGTRLTVT.

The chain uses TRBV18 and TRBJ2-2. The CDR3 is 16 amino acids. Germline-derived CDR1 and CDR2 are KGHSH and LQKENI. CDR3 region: CASSPRSSLLTGELFF.

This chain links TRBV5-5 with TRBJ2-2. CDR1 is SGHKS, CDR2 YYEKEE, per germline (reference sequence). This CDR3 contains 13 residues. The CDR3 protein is CASRFVSSGELFF. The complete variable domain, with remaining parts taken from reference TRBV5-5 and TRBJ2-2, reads DAGVTQSPTHLIKTRGQQVTLRCSPISGHKSVSWYQQVLGQGPQFIFQYYEKEERGRGNFPDRFSARQFPNYSSELNVNALLLGDSALYLCASRFVSSGELFFGEGSRLTVL.

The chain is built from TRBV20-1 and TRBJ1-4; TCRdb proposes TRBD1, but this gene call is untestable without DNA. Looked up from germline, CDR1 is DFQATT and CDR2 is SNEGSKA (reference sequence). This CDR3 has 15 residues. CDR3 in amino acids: CSATTRQGNNEKLFF.

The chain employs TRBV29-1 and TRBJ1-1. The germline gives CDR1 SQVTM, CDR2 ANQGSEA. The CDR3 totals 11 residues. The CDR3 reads CSVEKGSDAFF.

CDR3 in amino acids: CATSDPPGQGDTQYF. The chain joins TRBV24-1 to TRBJ2-3; without DNA, the TCRdb call of TRBD1 cannot be checked. CDR3 length equals 15 residues. Germline loops: CDR1 KGHDR, CDR2 SFDVKD.

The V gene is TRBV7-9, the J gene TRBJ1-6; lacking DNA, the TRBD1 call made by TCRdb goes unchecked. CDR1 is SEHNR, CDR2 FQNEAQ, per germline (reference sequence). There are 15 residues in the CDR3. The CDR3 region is CASSLGDRSDSPLHF.

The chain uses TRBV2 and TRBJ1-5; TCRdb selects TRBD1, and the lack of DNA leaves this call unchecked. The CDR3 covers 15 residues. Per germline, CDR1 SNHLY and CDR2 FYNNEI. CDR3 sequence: CASSRQGYSNQPQHF.

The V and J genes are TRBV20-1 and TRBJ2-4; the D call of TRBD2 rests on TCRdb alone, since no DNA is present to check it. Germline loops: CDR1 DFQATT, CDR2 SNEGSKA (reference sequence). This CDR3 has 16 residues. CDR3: CSASLAGGPGKNIQYF.

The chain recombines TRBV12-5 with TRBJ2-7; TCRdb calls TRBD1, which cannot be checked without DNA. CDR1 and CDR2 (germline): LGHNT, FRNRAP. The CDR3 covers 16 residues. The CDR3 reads CASGLVQGVTSYEQYF. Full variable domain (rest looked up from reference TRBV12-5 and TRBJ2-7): DARVTQTPRHKVTEMGQEVTMRCQPILGHNTVFWYRQTMMQGLELLAYFRNRAPLDDSGMPKDRFSAEMPDATLATLKIQPSEPRDSAVYFCASGLVQGVTSYEQYFGPGTRLTVT.

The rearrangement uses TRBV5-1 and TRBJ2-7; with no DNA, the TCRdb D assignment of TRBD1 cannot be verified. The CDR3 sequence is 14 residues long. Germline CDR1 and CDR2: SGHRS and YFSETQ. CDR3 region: CASSVPSDSYEQYF.

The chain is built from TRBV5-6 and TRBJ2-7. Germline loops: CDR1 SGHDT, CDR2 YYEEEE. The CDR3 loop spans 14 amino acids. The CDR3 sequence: CASSRNFLTYEQYF. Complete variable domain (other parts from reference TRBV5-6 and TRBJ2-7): DAGVTQSPTHLIKTRGQQVTLRCSPKSGHDTVSWYQQALGQGPQFIFQYYEEEERQRGNFPDRFSGHQFPNYSSELNVNALLLGDSALYLCASSRNFLTYEQYFGPGTRLTVT.

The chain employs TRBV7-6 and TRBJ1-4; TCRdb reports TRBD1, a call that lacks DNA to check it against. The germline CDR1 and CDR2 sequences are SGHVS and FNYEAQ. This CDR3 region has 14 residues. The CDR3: CASSSRGQGEKLFF.

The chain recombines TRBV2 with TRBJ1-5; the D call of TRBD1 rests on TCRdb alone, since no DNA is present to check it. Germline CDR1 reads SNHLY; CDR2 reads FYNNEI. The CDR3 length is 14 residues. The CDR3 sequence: CASTEGRDNQPQHF.

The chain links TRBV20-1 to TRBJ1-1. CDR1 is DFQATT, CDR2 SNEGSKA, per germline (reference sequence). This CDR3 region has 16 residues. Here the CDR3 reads CSARGILGESNTEAFF.

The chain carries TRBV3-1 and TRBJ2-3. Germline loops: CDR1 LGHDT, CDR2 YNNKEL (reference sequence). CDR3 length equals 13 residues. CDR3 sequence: CASSPTIINTQYF.

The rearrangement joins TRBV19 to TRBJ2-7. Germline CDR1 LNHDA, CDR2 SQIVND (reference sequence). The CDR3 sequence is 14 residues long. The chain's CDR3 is CASSMESSTYEQYF.

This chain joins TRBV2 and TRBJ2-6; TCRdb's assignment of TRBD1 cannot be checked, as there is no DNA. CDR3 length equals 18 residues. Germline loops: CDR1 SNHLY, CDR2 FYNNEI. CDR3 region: CASSDKTGGRFAANVLTF. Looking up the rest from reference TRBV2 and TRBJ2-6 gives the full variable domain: EPEVTQTPSHQVTQMGQEVILRCVPISNHLYFYWYRQILGQKVEFLVSFYNNEISEKSEIFDDQFSVERPDGSNFTLKIRSTKLEDSAMYFCASSDKTGGRFAANVLTFGAGSRLTVL.

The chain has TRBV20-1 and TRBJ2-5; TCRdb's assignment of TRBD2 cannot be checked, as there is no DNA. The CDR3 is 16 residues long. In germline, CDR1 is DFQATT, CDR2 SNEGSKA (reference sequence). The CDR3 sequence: CSARGLSGKAGETQYF.

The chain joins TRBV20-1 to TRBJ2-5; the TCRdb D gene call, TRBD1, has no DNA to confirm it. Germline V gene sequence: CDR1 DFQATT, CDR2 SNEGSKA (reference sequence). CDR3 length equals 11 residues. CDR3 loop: CSAQPAGAQYF.

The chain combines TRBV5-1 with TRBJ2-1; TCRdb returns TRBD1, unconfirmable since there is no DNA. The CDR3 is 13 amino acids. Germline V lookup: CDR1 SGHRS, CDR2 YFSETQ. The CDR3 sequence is CASSALVGSLNFF. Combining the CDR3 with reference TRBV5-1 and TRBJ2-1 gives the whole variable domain KAGVTQTPRYLIKTRGQQVTLSCSPISGHRSVSWYQQTPGQGLQFLFEYFSETQRNKGNFPGRFSGRQFSNSRSEMNVSTLELGDSALYLCASSALVGSLNFFGPGTRLTVL.

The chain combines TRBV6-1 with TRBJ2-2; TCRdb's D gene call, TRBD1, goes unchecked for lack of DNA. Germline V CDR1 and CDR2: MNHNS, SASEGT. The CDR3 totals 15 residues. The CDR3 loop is CASNRRDRAIGELFF.

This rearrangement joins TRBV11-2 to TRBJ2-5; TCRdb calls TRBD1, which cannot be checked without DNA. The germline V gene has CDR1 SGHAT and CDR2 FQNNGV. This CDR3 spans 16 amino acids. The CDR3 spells CASSTWGQPAGETQYF.

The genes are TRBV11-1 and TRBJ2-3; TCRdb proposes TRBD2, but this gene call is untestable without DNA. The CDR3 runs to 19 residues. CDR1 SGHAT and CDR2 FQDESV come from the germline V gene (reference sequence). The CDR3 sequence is CASSLSVLAGASSTDTQYF.